The next 31 T cell receptor beta chains were all read from a single sample in a study of early T cells in non-severe SARS-CoV-2 infection (dated by TCRdb to the early 2020s). Library preparation employed 5' RACE. This sample was sequenced with a NextSeq 500. TCRdb took the public reads, trimmed them with fastp at Q25, ran MiXCR for clone calling and kept in-frame beta chains. All rows with the same CDR3 protein become a single entry with the most common DNA and genes. This sample lists 40,000 to 55,000 distinct CDR3 sequences; roughly 23% were detected once. Under 6% of the sample is taken by the ten largest. The material was whole blood, obtained at baseline. These receptors were collected from an adult who was a healthcare worker with PCR-confirmed SARS-CoV-2 infection or an uninfected control (not recorded which).

Only a few counts were recorded for this clonotype. J is TRBJ2-5 and V is TRBV12-3 or TRBV12-4, with D tentatively TRBD2 (6 bases). Trimming stripped 5 bases from V and 1 base from J, with 11 bases between. This CDR3 comprises 14 residues. CDR3 DNA sequence: TGTGCCAGCAGTCTGGGGGACTTCCAAGAGACCCAGTACTTC. It yields the protein CASSLGDFQETQYF.

The chain couples TRBV4-1 to TRBJ2-7; 8 nucleotides agree with TRBD1. The CDR3 has 15 amino acids. The trim removed 5 bases at V and 5 bases at J, leaving 11 bases unmatched. From germline, CDR1 is MGHRA and CDR2 YSYEKL. CDR3 protein: CASSAGQGLGNEQYF. The CDR3 DNA follows: TGCGCCAGCAGCGCAGGACAGGGTCTAGGAAACGAGCAGTACTTC.

This clonotype was seen only once. The gene calls are TRBV6-2 or TRBV6-3 and TRBJ2-3; 7 nucleotides match TRBD2. V lost 6 bases to trimming and J lost 7 bases; unmatched junction nucleotides: 16. The CDR3 runs to 16 residues. Germline CDR1 is MNHEY and CDR2 is SVGEGT. The CDR3 loop reads CASRPTTSLGLNTQYF. DNA of the CDR3: TGTGCCAGCAGACCGACGACTAGCCTGGGCTTAAATACGCAGTATTTT.

The rearrangement joins TRBV4-3 to TRBJ2-2; a possible D gene is TRBD2 (5 bases). The V gene lost 4 bases and the J gene lost 5 bases, with 17 bases spanning the gap. The CDR3 runs 16 residues. CDR1 and CDR2 from the germline V gene are LGHNA and YSLEER. This chain's CDR3 is CASSPSWAQRTGELFF. DNA for the CDR3: TGCGCCAGCAGCCCTTCCTGGGCCCAGCGGACCGGGGAGCTGTTTTTT.

This clonotype was seen only a few times. The CDR3: CASTRDVSYEQYF. The CDR3 bases are TGTGCCAGCACCCGGGACGTTTCCTACGAGCAGTACTTC. This chain connects TRBV7-2 to TRBJ2-7; D may be TRBD1 or TRBD2 (5 bases each). Germline loops: CDR1 SGHTA, CDR2 FQGNSA. The V end was cut by 7 bases, the J end by 1 base, with 11 bases between. CDR3 length: 13 residues.

In its sample, this clonotype was seen many times. The genes are TRBV6-6 and TRBJ2-7; a possible D gene is TRBD2 (5 bases). V was pared by 3 bases and J by 5 bases, with 20 bases between. The germline gives CDR1 MNHNY, CDR2 SVGAGI (reference sequence). CDR3 length equals 16 residues. This CDR3 is CASSYSVGRRAHEQYF. The CDR3 DNA follows: TGTGCCAGCAGTTATAGCGTTGGTCGCCGGGCGCACGAGCAGTACTTC.

The V call is TRBV12-3 or TRBV12-4, the J call TRBJ2-7; D unclear. V was shortened by 5 bases and J by 7 bases, with 9 bases between the two germline ends. This CDR3 has 11 residues. Written as DNA, the CDR3 is TGTGCCAGCAGTCTTACGGTGGAGCAGTACTTC. Protein: CASSLTVEQYF.

In this sample, this clonotype turned up a few times. The J gene is TRBJ1-2, the V gene TRBV6-6; D call uncertain. This CDR3 has 13 amino acids. The V gene's germline CDR1 is MNHNY and CDR2 SVGAGI (reference sequence). The V end was cut by 5 bases, the J end by 6 bases, with 13 bases between. The CDR3 DNA reads TGTGCCAGCAGTAAGGCTGGGATACATGGCTACACCTTC. Protein sequence: CASSKAGIHGYTF.

The rearrangement uses TRBV4-2 and TRBJ2-1, with TRBD2 identical over 8 bases. The CDR3 is made up of 16 amino acids. After removal of 0 bases from V and 4 bases from J, the junction contained 5 bases not matched to a gene. CDR1 is LGHNA and CDR2 is YNFKEQ in the germline V gene. The CDR3 DNA sequence: TGTGCCAGCAGCCAAGATGCCCAGCGGGGGTACAATGAGCAGTTCTTC. Amino acids: CASSQDAQRGYNEQFF.

The chain combines TRBV3-1 with TRBJ2-1; D is unresolved. CDR1 LGHDT and CDR2 YNNKEL come from the germline V gene (reference sequence). Between the trimmed V and J ends, which lost 2 bases and 10 bases, there was a span of 12 bases. This CDR3 spans 13 amino acids. DNA of the CDR3: TGTGCCAGCAGCCAAAGATCCCCGTACGAGCAGTTCTTC. Translating gives CASSQRSPYEQFF.

The J gene is TRBJ2-1, the V gene TRBV12-3 or TRBV12-4; D remains ambiguous. Trimming cost V 3 bases and J 3 bases, with 6 bases left between them. This CDR3 is built from 13 residues. CDR3 in DNA: TGTGCCAGCAGTTTGATCAGCTACAATGAGCAGTTCTTC. This codes for CASSLISYNEQFF.

This clonotype was seen a handful of times. The chain combines TRBV29-1 with TRBJ2-7; TRBD1 matches at 8 bases. Germline CDR1 SQVTM, CDR2 ANQGSEA. The CDR3 runs to 13 residues. V shed 0 bases, J shed 6 bases, and the junction held 4 bases outside the gene matches. In DNA, the CDR3 is TGCAGCGTTGAAGACCACAGGGGGACCGAGCAGTACTTC. Amino acid sequence: CSVEDHRGTEQYF.

The chain has TRBV11-2 and TRBJ1-6; D uncertain. The CDR3 totals 14 residues. Looked up from germline, CDR1 is SGHAT and CDR2 is FQNNGV. With 1 base removed from V and 11 bases from J, the gap between germline ends came to 12 bases. CDR3 sequence (DNA): TGTGCCAGCAGCTTAGTAGCGGGCGGGCCACCCCTCCACTTT. Translating it yields CASSLVAGGPPLHF.

The chain has TRBV6-5 and TRBJ2-7, with 8 positions matching TRBD1. Unmatched junction bases numbered 3, after V lost 5 bases and J lost 0 bases. The germline V gene encodes CDR1 MNHEY and CDR2 SVGAGI. The CDR3 spans 14 residues. Written as DNA, the CDR3 is TGTGCCAGCAGTCGGACAGGGAGCTCCTACGAGCAGTACTTC. Protein sequence: CASSRTGSSYEQYF.

This clonotype was seen only a few times. The rearrangement uses TRBV10-3 and TRBJ2-2, with TRBD1 matching over 8 bases. Losses at the gene ends were 5 bases for V and 4 bases for J; bases not matched to a gene: 3. Germline-derived CDR1 and CDR2 are ENHRY and SYGVKD. There are 14 residues in the CDR3. The CDR3 sequence: CAISQDRATGELFF. The CDR3 bases are TGTGCCATCAGTCAGGACAGGGCCACCGGGGAGCTGTTTTTT.

The chain recombines TRBV4-1 with TRBJ1-2; D gene uncertain. The CDR3 has 14 amino acids. Germline V gene lookup returns CDR1 MGHRA and CDR2 YSYEKL. V was shortened by 1 base and J by 6 bases, with 12 bases between the two germline ends. The CDR3 here is CASSQAGSQDGYTF. The CDR3, as DNA: TGCGCCAGCAGCCAAGCGGGGAGTCAGGATGGCTACACCTTC.

In its sample, this clonotype was seen a few times. The chain is built from TRBV19 and TRBJ2-7; D uncertain. Trimming took 4 bases from V and 1 from J, leaving 14 bases between them. The CDR3 loop spans 15 amino acids. Germline V gene sequence: CDR1 LNHDA, CDR2 SQIVND (reference sequence). The chain's CDR3 is CASSRKIAESYEQYF. The DNA for the CDR3 is TGTGCCAGTAGTAGGAAGATCGCGGAGTCCTACGAGCAGTACTTC.

This clonotype occurred a few times. The CDR3 protein is CSVDLQGNEQFF. In DNA, the CDR3 is TGCAGCGTGGACTTACAGGGGAATGAGCAGTTCTTC. The chain uses TRBV29-1 and TRBJ2-1; 7 nucleotides match TRBD1. The germline V gene has CDR1 SQVTM and CDR2 ANQGSEA. The CDR3 length is 12 residues. With V trimmed by 6 bases and J by 7 bases, 6 bases remained unmatched.

On this clonotype itself: At one end, the junction sequence differs from germline, possibly due to a read error. V gene TRBV7-7 combines with J gene TRBJ2-5; D may be TRBD1 (5 bases). The germline CDR1 and CDR2 sequences are SSHAT and FNYEAQ (reference sequence). The CDR3 consists of 15 residues. The chain's CDR3 is CASSAQGSSQETQYF. The CDR3 DNA is TGTGCTAGCAGCGCCCAGGGTAGTTCGCAAGAGACCCAGTACTTC.

By sample share, this clonotype is medium-sized. The rearrangement links TRBV20-1 to TRBJ2-3; 11 bases align to TRBD2. The junction had 6 bases not matched to a gene; V was cut back by 7 bases and J by 6 bases. In germline, CDR1 is DFQATT, CDR2 SNEGSKA (reference sequence). The CDR3 extends over 13 amino acids. In DNA, the CDR3 is TGCAGTGTTCCTAGCGGGGGGAGCGATACGCAGTATTTT. As protein: CSVPSGGSDTQYF.

This clonotype was recorded a few times. The rearrangement uses TRBV7-2 and TRBJ2-7; D remains unclear. V was pared by 2 bases and J by 0 bases, with 11 bases between. Germline V gene sequence: CDR1 SGHTA, CDR2 FQGNSA. The CDR3 runs 15 residues. CDR3 DNA sequence: TGTGCCAGCAGCTTATCTCCAGGCAACTCCTACGAGCAGTACTTC. Its protein is CASSLSPGNSYEQYF. The full variable domain, completed using reference TRBV7-2 and TRBJ2-7, is GAGVSQSPSNKVTEKGKDVELRCDPISGHTALYWYRQSLGQGLEFLIYFQGNSAPDKSGLPSDRFSAERTGGSVSTLTIQRTQQEDSAVYLCASSLSPGNSYEQYFGPGTRLTVT.

This clonotype came up a few times. The chain recombines TRBV18 with TRBJ1-2; D unresolved. V was cut by 0 bases and J by 4 bases, with 18 bases left in between. CDR3 length equals 17 residues. Germline V gene data show CDR1 as KGHSH and CDR2 as LQKENI. CDR3 sequence: CASSPPLTRAALYGYTF. CDR3 DNA sequence: TGTGCCAGCTCACCACCCCTCACCCGGGCAGCCCTCTATGGCTACACCTTC.

The rearrangement joins TRBV20-1 to TRBJ2-7; D is unresolved. The germline V gene encodes CDR1 DFQATT and CDR2 SNEGSKA (reference sequence). The V end was cut by 5 bases, the J end by 5 bases, with 22 bases between. The CDR3 loop spans 15 amino acids. The CDR3 nucleotides read TGCAGTGCTGGCAGAGTGGGCAGACCGAAGAACGAGCAGTACTTC. This encodes CSAGRVGRPKNEQYF.

The table lists this clonotype with many counts. J is TRBJ2-1 and V is TRBV12-5; 10 positions agree with TRBD2. The ends lost 0 bases at V and 6 bases at J; junction bases unmatched: 8. The CDR3 is made up of 17 amino acids. Germline-derived CDR1 and CDR2 are LGHNT and FRNRAP. The CDR3 region is CASGLVNLAGVSNEQFF. CDR3 nucleotides: TGTGCTAGTGGTTTGGTAAATCTAGCGGGGGTCAGCAATGAGCAGTTCTTC.

This clonotype was picked up a small number of times. The chain couples TRBV6-2 or TRBV6-3 to TRBJ1-6; the match to TRBD1 covers 8 bases. CDR1 is MNHEY and CDR2 is SVGEGT in the germline V gene. This CDR3 has 15 amino acids. The J segment lost 7 bases and the V segment lost 5 bases, leaving 7 bases of the junction unmatched. DNA of the CDR3: TGTGCCAGCAGTACTACCCGGGACAGGAATTCACCCCTCCACTTT. It yields the protein CASSTTRDRNSPLHF.

This clonotype was seen a few times. The chain joins TRBV4-3 to TRBJ2-3, with 8 bases identical to TRBD2. V shed 4 bases and J 0 bases; nucleotides not matched to a gene: 9. CDR3 length: 17 residues. Germline CDR1 reads LGHNA; CDR2 reads YSLEER. CDR3 sequence reads: CASSLFPGGASTDTQYF. The CDR3 region has the DNA TGCGCCAGCAGCCTATTCCCCGGGGGGGCTAGCACAGATACGCAGTATTTT.

This clonotype was counted a few times. V gene TRBV10-3 combines with J gene TRBJ2-1, with a tentative D call TRBD2 (5 bases). This CDR3 region has 14 residues. V lost 0 bases and J lost 6, with 9 bases in between. Germline V lookup: CDR1 ENHRY, CDR2 SYGVKD. The CDR3 reads CAISESLEGNEQFF. The DNA of the CDR3 is TGTGCCATCAGTGAGTCCCTAGAGGGCAATGAGCAGTTCTTC.

The rearrangement uses TRBV12-3 or TRBV12-4 and TRBJ1-1, with TRBD1 matching over 8 bases. The CDR3 is 16 amino acids. V trimming: 3 bases; J trimming: 1 base; junction bases outside the gene matches: 7. The CDR3, as DNA: TGTGCCAGCAGTTTGGGCCAGGGGGCATGGAACACTGAAGCTTTCTTT. It codes for CASSLGQGAWNTEAFF.

This chain connects TRBV20-1 to TRBJ2-3, with no clear D. The germline V gene has CDR1 DFQATT and CDR2 SNEGSKA (reference sequence). The V and J ends lost 5 bases and 0 bases respectively, with 9 bases between them. The CDR3 loop spans 13 amino acids. The CDR3 nucleotides read TGCAGTGCTCACACGTATAGCACAGATACGCAGTATTTT. This codes for CSAHTYSTDTQYF.

As for this clonotype: A much larger clonotype is one base distant, so this may be a read error. This CDR3 is CASSLGAVETQYF. Written as DNA, the CDR3 is TGTGCCAGCAGCTTAGGAGCGGTAGAGACCCAGTACTTC. The V gene is TRBV7-8, the J gene TRBJ2-5, with D possibly matching TRBD2 (5 bases). The V end lost 1 base, the J end lost 4 bases, and 7 bases lay between the germline ends. The CDR3 is made up of 13 amino acids. Germline values: CDR1 SGHVS, CDR2 FQNEAQ.

V gene TRBV3-1 combines with J gene TRBJ1-1, with TRBD1 matching over 10 bases. J lost 4 bases, V lost 4 bases, and 6 bases had no gene match. The CDR3 spans 15 residues. Germline V gene lookup returns CDR1 LGHDT and CDR2 YNNKEL (reference sequence). CDR3 DNA: TGTGCCAGCAGCCCCGGGACAGGGGTCCGCACTGAAGCTTTCTTT. Translated, it gives CASSPGTGVRTEAFF.